This T cell receptor beta chain comes out of a study of cytomegalovirus exposure and HLA in healthy donors. Study context: Some 85 million unique TCRs, all from HLA-typed donors, were included in an early release of the data. Study-wide results and caveats: Using a false discovery rate of 0.05, a later analysis showed that some 16,000 TCR beta sequences were associated with HLA alleles.

With regard to this clone: Its antigen remains unknown.

PCR involved 60 Vbeta and 13 Jbeta primers. The table came from immunoSEQ multiplex PCR; TCRdb's copy has only in-frame clones and leaves some out. The data show fewer than 200,000 clones, more than 85% seen once. The TCR originated in a girl in the first two years of life in good health and CMV-seronegative. The specimen sequenced was PBMCs.

CDR3 amino acids: CASSLSGYSNQPQHF. The DNA for the CDR3 is TGTGCCAGCAGCTTGTCGGGATATAGCAATCAGCCCCAGCATTTT. J is TRBJ1-5 and V is TRBV11-2, with D unclear. The V end was cut by 3 bases, the J end by 0 bases, with 9 bases between. Germline V lookup: CDR1 SGHAT, CDR2 FQNNGV. CDR3 length: 15 amino acids.